This T cell receptor (beta chain) was sequenced in a study of T cells in Graves' hyperthyroidism and ophthalmopathy. Study-wide background: Specimen type is peripheral blood, collected at initial diagnosis prior to any treatment.

The CDR3 covers 17 residues. The V segment lost 4 bases and the J segment 4 bases; nucleotides outside the gene matches: 13. The germline gives CDR1 MDHEN, CDR2 SYDVKM. This clonotype was counted ten times or more. Its matching antigen is unknown. The diagnoses drew upon clinical symptoms, serum thyroxine and TRAb, thyroid ultrasound and orbital computed tomography. PBMCs were derived from about 9.1 ml fresh peripheral blood. Study observations and caveats: Stable hyperthyroidism and ophthalmopathy were separated using 13 V-J signatures.

The CDR3 regions of TCR beta were amplified from RNA transcripts. HTBI primers were the set used in a first-round RT-PCR of the TCR CDR3. TCRdb analysed the multiplex PCR reads with MiXCR anew, one entry per CDR3 protein. Of 490,000 or so distinct CDR3 sequences in the sample, roughly a sixth are singletons; the top ten hold 25% to 30%. The specimen was blood. This chain connects TRBV28 to TRBJ1-2; 9 bases map to TRBD1. The sequence derives from a young woman with Graves' ophthalmopathy. The CDR3 reads CASSSLLPQGAGYGYTF. For the CDR3, the DNA is TGTGCCAGCAGTTCACTCCTCCCACAGGGGGCGGGCTATGGCTACACCTTC.